This T cell receptor beta chain was retrieved from a study of technical replicates of blood from four donors listed by TCRdb under 2017. V is cut by 7 bases and J by 0 bases, and the space between the germline ends is 9 bases. The CDR3 runs 12 amino acids, cysteine and phenylalanine included. Only the CDR3 region is kept as DNA, spanning 36 bases read in frame from base 1. Sequences SQVTM (CDR1) and ANQGSEA (CDR2) are obtained from the germline V gene. The method behind the library was the immunoSEQ multiplex PCR assay. Held by TCRdb, this immuneACCESS table contains in-frame sequences only and omits some clones. Under half of the omission traces to an unresolved V gene where checked; the cause of the rest is unknown. The sample table contains 14,000 or so clones; only one count was recorded for 80% to 90% of them. The top ten clonotypes cover 12% of the sample. Note on this clone: Its cognate antigen has yet to be identified. No quality values exist for individual bases; no much larger clone is one base distant.

The chain is made from TRBV29-1 and TRBJ1-1, with an unclear D gene assignment. What was sequenced was PBMCs. This TCR was recovered from a human donor in good health. The CDR3 reads as follows: CSARGLNTEAFF. The DNA reads TGCAGCGCCCGCGGATTGAACACTGAAGCTTTCTTT. This CDR3, with the reference TRBV29-1 and TRBJ1-1 proteins standing in past its ends, gives the full variable domain SAVISQKPSRDICQRGTSLTIQCQVDSQVTMMFWYRQQPGQSLTLIATANQGSEATYESGFVIDKFPISRPNLTFSTLTVSNMSPEDSSIYLCSARGLNTEAFFGQGTRLTVV.